This T cell receptor beta chain originates from a study of blood T cell repertoires in COVID-19. As for the study in general: PBMCs, B-cell-depleted T cells, or T cells provided the cDNA or gDNA that made up the material.

The table came from immunoSEQ multiplex PCR; TCRdb's copy has only in-frame clones and leaves some out. The sample lists under 250,000 clones, approximately 91% occurring once. The CDR3 length is 12 residues. Trimming took 10 bases from V and 5 from J; bases not matched to a gene: 7. Germline assignment: CDR1 WNHNN and CDR2 SYGVQD (reference sequence). The chain recombines TRBV10-1 with TRBJ1-1; 7 bases match TRBD1. The specimen was peripheral blood. The sequence came from a man in his 60s who had recovered from COVID-19. Written as DNA, the CDR3 is TGCGCCAAAAGGACAGGTGGGACTGAAGCTTTCTTT. Its translation is CAKRTGGTEAFF.